The 5 T cell receptor beta chains listed next were all sequenced from one sample in a study of OX40 agonist ivuxolimab in advanced cancers. Profiled with immunoSEQ multiplex PCR; TCRdb holds only in-frame clones, not every one. The table shows about 99,000 clones, with roughly 95% occurring only once. The sample here was CD4+ or CD8+ T cells sorted from blood, taken in a trial of the OX40 agonist ivuxolimab. The origin of the receptors is an adult with an advanced solid tumor such as melanoma, head and neck, liver or kidney cancer.

The chain carries TRBV11-2 and TRBJ2-7; 8 bases line up with TRBD2. CDR1 is SGHAT, CDR2 FQNNGV, per germline. Losses at the gene ends were 2 bases for V and 2 bases for J; bases not matched to a gene: 11. The CDR3 runs to 17 residues. The CDR3 sequence is CASSLPLTLAGPYEQYF. The CDR3 DNA is TGTGCCAGCAGCTTACCACTTACCCTAGCGGGTCCCTACGAGCAGTACTTC.

This clone was seen a single time. This chain uses TRBV2 with TRBJ1-1; perhaps TRBD1 as D (5 bases). This CDR3 contains 12 residues. CDR1 and CDR2 (germline): SNHLY, FYNNEI. The V end was cut by 7 bases, the J end by 4 bases, with 10 bases between. This CDR3 reads CASNAGTTEAFF. As DNA, the CDR3 is TGTGCCAGCAATGCAGGGACCACTGAAGCTTTCTTT.

The chain couples TRBV10-2 to TRBJ1-1, with D uncertain. The CDR3 has 12 amino acids. Trimming removed 5 bases from V and 0 bases from J, with 4 bases in between. From germline, CDR1 is WSHSY and CDR2 SAAADI. This CDR3 is CASSTMNTEAFF. CDR3 sequence (DNA): TGCGCCAGCAGTACCATGAACACTGAAGCTTTCTTT.

The V and J genes are TRBV6-5 and TRBJ1-1; D remains unclear. The V gene lost 0 bases and the J gene lost 14 bases, with 19 bases spanning the gap. This CDR3 spans 14 amino acids. In germline, CDR1 is MNHEY, CDR2 SVGAGI. In DNA form, the CDR3 reads TGTGCCAGCAGTTACTCGATGGGTCTGGATCCTCCGTTCTTT. It is translated as CASSYSMGLDPPFF.

The genes are TRBV19 and TRBJ2-7; 9 nucleotides match TRBD2. The CDR3 sequence is 16 residues long. V lost 5 bases and J lost 3; bases outside the gene matches: 11. Germline V gene data show CDR1 as LNHDA and CDR2 as SQIVND (reference sequence). In nucleotides, the CDR3 is TGTGCCAGTAGTGATAGCGGGGGTACCGCGTTCTACGAGCAGTACTTC. Its protein is CASSDSGGTAFYEQYF. Full variable domain (outside the CDR3, taken from reference TRBV19 and TRBJ2-7): DGGITQSPKYLFRKEGQNVTLSCEQNLNHDAMYWYRQDPGQGLRLIYYSQIVNDFQKGDIAEGYSVSREKKESFPLTVTSAQKNPTAFYLCASSDSGGTAFYEQYFGPGTRLTVT.